This T cell receptor beta chain came from a study of CXCR3-negative and CXCR3-positive naive CD8 T cells (dated by TCRdb to about 2019). Broadly, across the study: In total, approximately 130 million TRB reads were obtained, corresponding to roughly 1.5 +/- 0.3 million reads per library. TRBV-TRBJ cluster analysis included naive subsets from roughly 5 donors and memory cells from 3 donors. Data from about 12 donors, pooled across two independent experiments, went into the diversity and physicochemical repertoire analyses.

Summary of the overall study and its limitations: Similar TRBV-TRBJ usage was shown by naive CXCR3-negative and CXCR3-positive cells from the same donor, whereas distinct patterns were shown by memory cells. TRB CDR3s from CXCR3-positive naive cells showed higher hydrophobicity (lower Kidera factor 4), lower energy, and higher strength and volume indices than CXCR3-negative naive cells. Comparably high repertoire diversity was found in both naive subsets, whereas much lower repertoire diversity was found in memory CD8+ T cells. Freshly isolated PBMCs were used for most assays because CXCR3 expression went down partially after cryopreservation. Surface CD5, linked to self-reactivity in mice, was comparable between naive subsets; TCR interaction strength was therefore also inferred from TRB CDR3 physicochemical properties.

For sequencing, a NextSeq 550 was employed. The Human TCR Profiling Kit (MiLaboratory) was used to make UMI-labeled 5' RACE TRB cDNA libraries. The full amount of extracted RNA was used for cDNA synthesis, and the full amount of resulting cDNA was used for PCR amplification. Libraries were prepared in parallel using an identical number of PCR cycles. Under the source paper's analysis protocol: MIGEC and MiXCR extracted about 50,000 +/- 10,000 unique UMI-labeled TRB cDNA molecules per library, requiring at least two reads per UMI. Each library averaged roughly 36,000 +/- 9,600 functional in-frame TRB CDR3 nucleotide clonotypes without stop codons. Diversity metrics, including normalized Shannon-Wiener and Chao1, were computed in VDJtools after downsampling to 5000 UMI-labeled TRB molecules per sample. VDJtools was used to calculate clonotype-size-weighted physicochemical properties of the central five CDR3 residues, namely interaction energy, strength, volume and Kidera factor 4. After TCRdb reprocessed the reads, each CDR3 protein sequence was kept as one row, without DNA. The V and J calls here are based on TCRdb, not the publication. For this sample, the table gives roughly 130,000 distinct CDR3 sequences. The ten largest clones represent 0.59% of the sample.

With respect to this clonotype: There is no known antigen for this receptor.

For every CD8+ T cell subset, fewer than 350,000 cells were flow-sorted straight into RLT lysis buffer, and each subset was sorted in triplicate. To exclude memory contaminants, naive CD8+ T cells were stringently defined as CD45RO-CCR7+CD27+CD95-. Using standard density gradient centrifugation, peripheral blood mononuclear cells were isolated from buffy coats. Naive CXCR3-negative and CXCR3-positive CD8+ T cells were flow-sorted using a FACSAria III. Total RNA was extracted from sorted cells using an RNeasy Mini Kit. From cysteine to phenylalanine, the CDR3 is 12 amino acids long. No DNA was logged. The germline V gene (reference sequence) yields DFQATT for CDR1 and SNEGSKA for CDR2.

The rearranged segments are TRBV20-1 and TRBJ1-2. Sequences were obtained from naive CXCR3+ CD8+ T cells from blood. Interpreted using the paper, the cell subset or site label stands for: CD45RO-CCR7+CD27+CD95- naive CD8+ T cells expressing CXCR3 (TNR3+). This TCR came from a human donor in good health. Some clones in this sample may be carry-over from other donors' samples. This receptor carries the CDR3 CSARDIGNGYTF.